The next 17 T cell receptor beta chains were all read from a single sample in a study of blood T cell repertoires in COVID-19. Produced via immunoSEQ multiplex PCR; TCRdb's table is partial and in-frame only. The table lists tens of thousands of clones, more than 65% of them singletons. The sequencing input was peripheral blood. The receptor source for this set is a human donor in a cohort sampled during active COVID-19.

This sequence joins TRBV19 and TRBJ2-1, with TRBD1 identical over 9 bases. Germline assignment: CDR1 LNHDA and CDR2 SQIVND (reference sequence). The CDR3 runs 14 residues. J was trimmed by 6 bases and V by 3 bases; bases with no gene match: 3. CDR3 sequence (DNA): TGTGCCAGTAGTATGGGGACAGGGACCAATGAGCAGTTCTTC. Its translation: CASSMGTGTNEQFF.

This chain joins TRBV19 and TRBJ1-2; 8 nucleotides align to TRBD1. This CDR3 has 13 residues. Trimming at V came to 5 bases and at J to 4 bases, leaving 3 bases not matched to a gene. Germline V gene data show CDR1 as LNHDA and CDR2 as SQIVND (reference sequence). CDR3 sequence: CASSHTGGYGYTF. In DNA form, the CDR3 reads TGTGCCAGTAGTCATACAGGGGGCTATGGCTACACCTTC.

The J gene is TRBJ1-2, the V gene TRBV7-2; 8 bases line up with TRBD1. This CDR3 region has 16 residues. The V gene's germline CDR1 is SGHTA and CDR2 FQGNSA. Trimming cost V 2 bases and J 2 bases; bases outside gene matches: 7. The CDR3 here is CASSLITGGANYGYTF. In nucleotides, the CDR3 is TGTGCCAGCAGCTTAATTACAGGGGGGGCAAACTATGGCTACACCTTC.

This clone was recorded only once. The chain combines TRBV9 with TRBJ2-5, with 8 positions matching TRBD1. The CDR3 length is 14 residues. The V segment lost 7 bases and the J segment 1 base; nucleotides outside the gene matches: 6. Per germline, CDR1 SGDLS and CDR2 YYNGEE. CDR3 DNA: TGTGCCAGCGGGCGTGGGACAGGCCAAGAGACCCAGTACTTC. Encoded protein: CASGRGTGQETQYF.

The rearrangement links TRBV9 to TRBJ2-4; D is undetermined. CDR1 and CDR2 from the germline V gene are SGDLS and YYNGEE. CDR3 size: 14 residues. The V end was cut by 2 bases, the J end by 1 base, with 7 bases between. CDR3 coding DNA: TGTGCCAGCAGCGTGGGCGAGGCCAAAAACATTCAGTACTTC. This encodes CASSVGEAKNIQYF.

Here the CDR3 reads CASSFGQGKWQETQYF. CDR3 DNA: TGTGCCAGCAGCTTCGGTCAGGGAAAGTGGCAAGAGACCCAGTACTTC. This chain links TRBV7-9 with TRBJ2-5, with a tentative D call TRBD1 (5 bases). This CDR3 has 16 residues. V was shortened by 3 bases and J by 2 bases, with 16 bases between the two germline ends. CDR1 and CDR2 from the germline V gene are SEHNR and FQNEAQ (reference sequence).

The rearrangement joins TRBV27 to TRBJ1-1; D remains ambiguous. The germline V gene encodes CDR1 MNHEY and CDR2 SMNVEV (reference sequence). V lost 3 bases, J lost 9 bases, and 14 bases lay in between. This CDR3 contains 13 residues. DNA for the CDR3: TGTGCCAGCAGTTTGAGCAGGCTATATCAAGCTTTCTTT. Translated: CASSLSRLYQAFF.

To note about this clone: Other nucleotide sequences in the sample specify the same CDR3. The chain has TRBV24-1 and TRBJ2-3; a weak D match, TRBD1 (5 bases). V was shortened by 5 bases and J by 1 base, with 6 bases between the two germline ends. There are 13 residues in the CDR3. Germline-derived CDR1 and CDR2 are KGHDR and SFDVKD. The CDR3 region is CATSVGGTDTQYF. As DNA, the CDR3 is TGTGCCACCAGTGTAGGGGGCACAGATACGCAGTATTTT.

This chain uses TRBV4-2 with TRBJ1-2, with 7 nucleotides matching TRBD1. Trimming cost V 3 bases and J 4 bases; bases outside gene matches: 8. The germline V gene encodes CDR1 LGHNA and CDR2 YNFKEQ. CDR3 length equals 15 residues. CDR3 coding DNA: TGTGCCAGCAGCCACCACACCGGGACAGCCTATGGCTACACCTTC. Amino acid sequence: CASSHHTGTAYGYTF.

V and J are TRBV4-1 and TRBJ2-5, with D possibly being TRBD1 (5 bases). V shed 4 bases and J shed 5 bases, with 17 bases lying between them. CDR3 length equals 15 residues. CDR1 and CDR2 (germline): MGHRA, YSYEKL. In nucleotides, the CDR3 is TGCGCCAGCAGCCCCCTAGGTAGGGGTGAGGAGACCCAGTACTTC. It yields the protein CASSPLGRGEETQYF.

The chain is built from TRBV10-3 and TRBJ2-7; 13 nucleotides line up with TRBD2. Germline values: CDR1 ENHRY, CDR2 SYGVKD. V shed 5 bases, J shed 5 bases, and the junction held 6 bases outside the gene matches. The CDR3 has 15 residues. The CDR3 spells CAISTQGLAGNEQYF. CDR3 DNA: TGTGCCATCAGTACCCAGGGACTAGCGGGGAACGAGCAGTACTTC.

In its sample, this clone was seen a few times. The CDR3 loop reads CASSLDGSVTEQYF. The CDR3 nucleotides read TGTGCCAGCAGCTTAGACGGGTCGGTCACCGAGCAGTACTTC. The chain links TRBV7-8 to TRBJ2-7; D is unresolved. The CDR3 covers 14 residues. In germline, CDR1 is SGHVS, CDR2 FQNEAQ. The V and J ends lost 1 base and 6 bases respectively, with 13 bases between them.

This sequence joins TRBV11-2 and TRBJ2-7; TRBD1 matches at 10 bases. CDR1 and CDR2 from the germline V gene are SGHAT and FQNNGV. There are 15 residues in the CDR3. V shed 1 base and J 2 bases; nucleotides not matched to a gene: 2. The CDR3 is CASSLVGTGAYEQYF. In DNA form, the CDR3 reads TGTGCCAGCAGCTTAGTGGGGACAGGGGCCTACGAGCAGTACTTC.

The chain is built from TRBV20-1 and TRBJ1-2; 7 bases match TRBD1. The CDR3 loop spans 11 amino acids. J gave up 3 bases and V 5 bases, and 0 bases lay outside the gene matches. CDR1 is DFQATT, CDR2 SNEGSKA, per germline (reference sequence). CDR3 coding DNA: TGCAGTGCTGACAGGGACTATGGCTACACCTTC. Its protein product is CSADRDYGYTF.

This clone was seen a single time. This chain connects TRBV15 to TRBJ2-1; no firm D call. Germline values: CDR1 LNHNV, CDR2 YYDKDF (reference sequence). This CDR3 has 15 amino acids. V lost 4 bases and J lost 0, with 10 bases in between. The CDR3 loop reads CATSIDTSSYNEQFF. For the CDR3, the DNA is TGTGCCACCAGCATTGACACGAGCTCCTACAATGAGCAGTTCTTC.

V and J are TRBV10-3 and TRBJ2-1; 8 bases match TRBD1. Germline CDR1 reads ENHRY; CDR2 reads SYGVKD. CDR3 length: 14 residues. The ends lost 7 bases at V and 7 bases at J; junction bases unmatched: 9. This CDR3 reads CAITSAGGKNEQFF. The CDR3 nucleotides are TGTGCCATCACTTCGGCAGGGGGCAAGAATGAGCAGTTCTTC.

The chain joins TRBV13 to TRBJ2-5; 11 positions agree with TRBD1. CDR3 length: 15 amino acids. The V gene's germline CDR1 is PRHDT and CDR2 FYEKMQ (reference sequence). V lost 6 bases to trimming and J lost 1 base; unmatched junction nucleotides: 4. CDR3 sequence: CASRPGTGGQETQYF. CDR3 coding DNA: TGTGCCAGCAGGCCCGGGACAGGGGGCCAAGAGACCCAGTACTTC.